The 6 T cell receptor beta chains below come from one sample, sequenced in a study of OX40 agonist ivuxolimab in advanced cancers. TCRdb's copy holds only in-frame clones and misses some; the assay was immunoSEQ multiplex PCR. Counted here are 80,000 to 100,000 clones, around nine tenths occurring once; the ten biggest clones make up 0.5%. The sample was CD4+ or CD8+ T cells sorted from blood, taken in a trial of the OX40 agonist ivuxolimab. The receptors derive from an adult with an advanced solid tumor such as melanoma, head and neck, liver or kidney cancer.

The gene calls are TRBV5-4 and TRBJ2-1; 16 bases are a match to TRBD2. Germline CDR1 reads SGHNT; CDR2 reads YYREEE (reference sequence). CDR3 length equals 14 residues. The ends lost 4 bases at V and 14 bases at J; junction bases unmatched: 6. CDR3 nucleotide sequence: TGTGCCAGCAGCGGGACTAGCGGGGGGGCAGTCGAGTTCTTC. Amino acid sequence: CASSGTSGGAVEFF.

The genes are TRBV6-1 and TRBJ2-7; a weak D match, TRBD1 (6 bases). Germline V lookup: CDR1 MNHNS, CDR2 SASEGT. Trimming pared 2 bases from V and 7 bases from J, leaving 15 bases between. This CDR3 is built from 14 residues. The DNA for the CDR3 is TGTGCCAGCAGTGAATGGGGGCCCAAAATGGAGCAGTACTTC. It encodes CASSEWGPKMEQYF.

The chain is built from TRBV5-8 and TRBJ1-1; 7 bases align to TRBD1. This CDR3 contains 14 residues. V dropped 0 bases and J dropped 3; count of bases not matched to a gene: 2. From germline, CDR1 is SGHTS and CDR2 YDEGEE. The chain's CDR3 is CASSLDDRDTEAFF. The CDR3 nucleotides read TGTGCCAGCAGCTTGGACGACAGGGACACTGAAGCTTTCTTT.

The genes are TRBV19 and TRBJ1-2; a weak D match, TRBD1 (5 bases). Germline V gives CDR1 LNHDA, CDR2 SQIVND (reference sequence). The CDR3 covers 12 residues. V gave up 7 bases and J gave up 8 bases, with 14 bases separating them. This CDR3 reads CASKGTVGGYTF. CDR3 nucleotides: TGTGCCAGTAAAGGGACTGTGGGGGGCTACACCTTC.

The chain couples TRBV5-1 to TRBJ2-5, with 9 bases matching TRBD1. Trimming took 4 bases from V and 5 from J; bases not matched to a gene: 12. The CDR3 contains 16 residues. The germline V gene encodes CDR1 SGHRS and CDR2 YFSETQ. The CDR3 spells CASSLRTRDRAETQYF. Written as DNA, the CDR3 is TGCGCCAGCAGCCTACGGACTCGGGACAGGGCTGAGACCCAGTACTTC.

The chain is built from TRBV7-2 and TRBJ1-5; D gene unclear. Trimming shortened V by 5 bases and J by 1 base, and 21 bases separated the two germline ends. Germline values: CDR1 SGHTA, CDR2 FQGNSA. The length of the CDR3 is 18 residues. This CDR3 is CASSPGGRQSLSNQPQHF. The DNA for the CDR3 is TGTGCCAGCAGCCCTGGCGGCAGGCAATCTCTGAGCAATCAGCCCCAGCATTTT. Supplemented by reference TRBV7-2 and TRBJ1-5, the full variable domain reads GAGVSQSPSNKVTEKGKDVELRCDPISGHTALYWYRQSLGQGLEFLIYFQGNSAPDKSGLPSDRFSAERTGGSVSTLTIQRTQQEDSAVYLCASSPGGRQSLSNQPQHFGDGTRLSIL.